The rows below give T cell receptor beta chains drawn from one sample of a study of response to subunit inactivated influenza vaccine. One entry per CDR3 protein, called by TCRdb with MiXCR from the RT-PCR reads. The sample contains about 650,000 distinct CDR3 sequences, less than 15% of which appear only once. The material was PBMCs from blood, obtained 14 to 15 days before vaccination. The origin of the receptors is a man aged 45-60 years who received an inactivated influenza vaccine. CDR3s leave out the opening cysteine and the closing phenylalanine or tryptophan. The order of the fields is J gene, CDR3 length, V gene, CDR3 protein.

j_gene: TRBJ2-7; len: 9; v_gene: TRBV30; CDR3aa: AWMGVFEQY
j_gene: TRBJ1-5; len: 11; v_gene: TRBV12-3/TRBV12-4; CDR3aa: ASSLSANQPQH
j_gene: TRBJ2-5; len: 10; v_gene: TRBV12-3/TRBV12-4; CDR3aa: ASSLQGWTQY
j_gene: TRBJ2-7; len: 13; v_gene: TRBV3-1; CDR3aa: ASSNRQVSSYEQY
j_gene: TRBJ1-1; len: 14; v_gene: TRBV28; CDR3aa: ASSGTRGDSVFGAF
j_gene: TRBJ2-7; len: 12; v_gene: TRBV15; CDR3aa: ATSRDWGSYEQY
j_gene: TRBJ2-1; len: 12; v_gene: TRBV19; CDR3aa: ASRAGGYNNEQF
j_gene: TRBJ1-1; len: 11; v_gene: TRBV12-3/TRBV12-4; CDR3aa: ASSLWVNTEAF
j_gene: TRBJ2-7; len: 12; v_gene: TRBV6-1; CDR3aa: ASTRQGASYEQY
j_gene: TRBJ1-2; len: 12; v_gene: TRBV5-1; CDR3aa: ASSLGDFGYGYT
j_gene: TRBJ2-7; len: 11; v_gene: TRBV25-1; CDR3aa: ASRPGGSYEQY
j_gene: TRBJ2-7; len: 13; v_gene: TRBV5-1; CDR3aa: ASSLTGTGNYEQY
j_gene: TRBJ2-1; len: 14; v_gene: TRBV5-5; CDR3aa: ASSSISGGSYNEQF
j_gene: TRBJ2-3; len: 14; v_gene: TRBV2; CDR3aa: ASSDRTSGFTDTQY
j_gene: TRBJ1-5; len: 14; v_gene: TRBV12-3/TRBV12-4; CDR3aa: ASSPVGTHSNQPQH
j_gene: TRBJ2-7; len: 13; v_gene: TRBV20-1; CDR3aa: SASPPSGGRREQY
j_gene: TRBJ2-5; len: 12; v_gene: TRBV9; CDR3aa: ASSARHGRETQY
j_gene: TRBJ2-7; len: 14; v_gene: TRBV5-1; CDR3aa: ASNPGRTSGSYEQY
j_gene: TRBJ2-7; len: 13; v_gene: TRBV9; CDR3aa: ASSVGDTGVYEQY
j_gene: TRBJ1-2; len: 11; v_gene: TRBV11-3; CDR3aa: ASSRTGTAIYT
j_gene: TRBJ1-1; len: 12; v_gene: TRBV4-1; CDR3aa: ASSQASLGTEAF
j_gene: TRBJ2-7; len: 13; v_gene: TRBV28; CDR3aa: ASSFPRVSFYEQY
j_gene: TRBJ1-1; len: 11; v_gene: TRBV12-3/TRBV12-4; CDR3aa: ASSLRGDTEAF
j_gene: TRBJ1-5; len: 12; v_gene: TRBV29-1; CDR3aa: SVRGGNSNQPQH
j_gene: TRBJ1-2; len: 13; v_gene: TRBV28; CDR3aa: ASSLTGTTNYGYT
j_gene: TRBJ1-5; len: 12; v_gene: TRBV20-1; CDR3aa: SARVTVNNQPQH
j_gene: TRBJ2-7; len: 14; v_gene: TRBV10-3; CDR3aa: AIKGLGQSNSYEQY
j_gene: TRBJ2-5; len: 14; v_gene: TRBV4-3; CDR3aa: ASSQDVLGGVETQY
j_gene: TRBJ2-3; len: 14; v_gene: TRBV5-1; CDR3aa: ASSPEGDSTTDTQY
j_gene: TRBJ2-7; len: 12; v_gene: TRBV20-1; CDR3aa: SARGRGRAYEQY
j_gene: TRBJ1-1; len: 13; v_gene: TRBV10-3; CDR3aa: AISESNSRNTEAF
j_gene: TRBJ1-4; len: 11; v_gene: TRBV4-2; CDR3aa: ASTRQGREKLF
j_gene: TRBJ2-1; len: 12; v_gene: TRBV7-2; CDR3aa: ASRGEVWDNEQF
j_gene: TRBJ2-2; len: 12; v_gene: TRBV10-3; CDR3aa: AIRGTGDTGELF
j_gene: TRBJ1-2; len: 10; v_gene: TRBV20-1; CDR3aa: SASRGYYGYT
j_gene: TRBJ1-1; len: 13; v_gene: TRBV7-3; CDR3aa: ASSEAGHQNTEAF
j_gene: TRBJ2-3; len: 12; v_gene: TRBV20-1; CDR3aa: SAQLSSSTDTQY
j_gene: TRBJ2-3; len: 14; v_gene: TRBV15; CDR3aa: ATGGGATPSTDTQY
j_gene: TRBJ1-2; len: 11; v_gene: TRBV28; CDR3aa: ASMIQGPGGYT
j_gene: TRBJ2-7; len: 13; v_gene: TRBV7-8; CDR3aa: ASSKERLAVYEQY
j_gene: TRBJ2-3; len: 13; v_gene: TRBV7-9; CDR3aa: ASRPPGPETDTQY
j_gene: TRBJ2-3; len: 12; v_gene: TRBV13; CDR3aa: ASSSTHDRNTQY
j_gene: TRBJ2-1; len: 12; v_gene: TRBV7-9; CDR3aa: ASSHFSLGNEQF
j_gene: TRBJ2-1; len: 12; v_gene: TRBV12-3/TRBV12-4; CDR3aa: ASSVGGLYNEQF
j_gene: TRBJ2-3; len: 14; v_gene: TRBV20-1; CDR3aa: SARPGLRGSTDTQY
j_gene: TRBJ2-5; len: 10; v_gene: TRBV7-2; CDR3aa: ASSPSVGPQY
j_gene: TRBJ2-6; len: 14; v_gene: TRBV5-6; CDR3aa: ASSLEGLSGANVLT
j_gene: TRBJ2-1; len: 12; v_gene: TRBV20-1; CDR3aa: SARASGGAAEQF
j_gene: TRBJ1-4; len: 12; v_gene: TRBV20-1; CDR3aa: SARDGQGMGKLF
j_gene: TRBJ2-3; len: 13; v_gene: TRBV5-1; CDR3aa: ASKPGGAQTDTQY
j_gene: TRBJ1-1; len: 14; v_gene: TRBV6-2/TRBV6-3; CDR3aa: ASSYPGGRRDTEAF